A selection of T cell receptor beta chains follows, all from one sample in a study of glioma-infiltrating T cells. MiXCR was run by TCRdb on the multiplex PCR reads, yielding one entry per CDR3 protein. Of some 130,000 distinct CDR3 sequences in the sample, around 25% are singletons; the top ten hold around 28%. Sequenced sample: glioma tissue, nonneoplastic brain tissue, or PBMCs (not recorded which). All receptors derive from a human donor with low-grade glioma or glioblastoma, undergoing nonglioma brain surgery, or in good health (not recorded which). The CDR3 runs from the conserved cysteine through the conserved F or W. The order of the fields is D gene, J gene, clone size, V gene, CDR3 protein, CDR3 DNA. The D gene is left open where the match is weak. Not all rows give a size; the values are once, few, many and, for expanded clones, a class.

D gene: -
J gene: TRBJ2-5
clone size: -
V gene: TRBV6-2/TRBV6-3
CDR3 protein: CASSYSQGGETPYF
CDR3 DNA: TGTGCCAGCAGTTACTCCCAGGGGGGGGAGACCCCGTACTTC

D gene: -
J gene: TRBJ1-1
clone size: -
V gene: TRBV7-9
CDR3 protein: CASSLGTKGEAFF
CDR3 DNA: TGTGCCAGCAGCTTAGGGACAAAAGGTGAAGCTTTCTTT

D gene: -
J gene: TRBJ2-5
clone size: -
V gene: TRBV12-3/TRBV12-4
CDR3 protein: CASSSPLGLETQYF
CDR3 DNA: TGTGCCAGCAGTTCACCTCTAGGGTTGGAGACCCAGTACTTC

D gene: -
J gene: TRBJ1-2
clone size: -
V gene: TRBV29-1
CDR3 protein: CSVGDLGTF
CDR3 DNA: TGCAGCGTTGGGGACTTAGGGACCTTC

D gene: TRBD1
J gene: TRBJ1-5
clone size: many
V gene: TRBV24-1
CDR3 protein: CATGGTVSNQPQHF
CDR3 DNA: TGTGCCACCGGGGGGACAGTCAGCAATCAGCCCCAGCATTTT

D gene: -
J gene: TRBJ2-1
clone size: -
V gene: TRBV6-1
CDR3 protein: CASSRGSRALGVQFF
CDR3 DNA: TGTGCCAGCAGCCGGGGGTCCCGGGCGCTTGGGGTGCAGTTCTTC

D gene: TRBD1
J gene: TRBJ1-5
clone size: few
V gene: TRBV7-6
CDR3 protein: CASSLDLHYQGANQPQHF
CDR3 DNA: TGTGCCAGCAGCTTAGACCTCCATTATCAGGGGGCAAACCAGCCCCAGCATTTT

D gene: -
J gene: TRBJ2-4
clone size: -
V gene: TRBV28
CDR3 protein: CASSPPGGAPKNIQYF
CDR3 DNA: TGTGCCAGCAGTCCCCCTGGGGGCGCGCCAAAAAACATTCAGTACTTC

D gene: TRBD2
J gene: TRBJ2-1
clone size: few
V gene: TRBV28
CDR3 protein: CASRGGLGYYNEQFF
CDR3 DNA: TGTGCCAGCAGGGGGGGACTAGGGTACTACAATGAGCAGTTCTTC

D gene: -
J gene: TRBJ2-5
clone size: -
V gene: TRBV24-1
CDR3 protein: CATSDLTSGQQENQYF
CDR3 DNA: TGTGCCACCAGTGATTTAACCTCCGGGCAGCAAGAGAACCAGTACTTC

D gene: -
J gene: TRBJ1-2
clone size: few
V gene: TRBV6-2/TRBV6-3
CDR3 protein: CASSYIRGSGYTF
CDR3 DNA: TGTGCCAGCAGTTACATCCGGGGTAGTGGCTACACCTTC

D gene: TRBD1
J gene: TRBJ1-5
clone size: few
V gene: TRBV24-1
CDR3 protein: CATSDPTGDNQPQHF
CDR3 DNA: TGTGCCACCAGTGATCCAACAGGGGACAATCAGCCCCAGCATTTT

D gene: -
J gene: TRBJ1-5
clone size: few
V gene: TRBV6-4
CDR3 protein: CASSGEYGNQPQHF
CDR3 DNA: TGTGCCAGCAGTGGAGAGTATGGCAATCAGCCCCAGCATTTT

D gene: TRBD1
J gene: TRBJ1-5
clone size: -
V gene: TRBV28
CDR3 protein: CASSPGQIHQPQHF
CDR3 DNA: TGTGCCAGCAGTCCGGGACAGATCCATCAGCCCCAGCATTTT

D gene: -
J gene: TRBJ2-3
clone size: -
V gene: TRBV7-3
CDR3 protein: CASSSLSRPTDTQYF
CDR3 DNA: TGTGCCAGCAGCTCCCTTAGCCGACCCACAGATACGCAGTATTTT

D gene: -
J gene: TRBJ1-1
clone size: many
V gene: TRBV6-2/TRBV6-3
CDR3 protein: CASSNFERGNTEAFF
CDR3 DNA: TGTGCCAGCAGCAACTTTGAGCGTGGGAACACTGAAGCTTTCTTT

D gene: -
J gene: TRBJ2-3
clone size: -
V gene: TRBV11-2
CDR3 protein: CASSLMTGSMDTQYF
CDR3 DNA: TGTGCCAGCAGCTTAATGACGGGGTCCATGGATACGCAGTATTTT

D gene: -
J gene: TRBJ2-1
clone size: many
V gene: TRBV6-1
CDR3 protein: CASLGFSGENEQFF
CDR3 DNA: TGTGCCAGCCTGGGGTTTTCTGGGGAAAATGAGCAGTTCTTC

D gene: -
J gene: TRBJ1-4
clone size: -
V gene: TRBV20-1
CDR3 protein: CSARPGQQKNEKLFF
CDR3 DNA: TGCAGTGCCCGACCCGGGCAGCAAAAAAATGAAAAACTGTTTTTT

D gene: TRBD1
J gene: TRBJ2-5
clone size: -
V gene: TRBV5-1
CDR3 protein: CASSSRTGSEETQYF
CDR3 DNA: TGCGCCAGCAGCTCAAGGACAGGGTCAGAAGAGACCCAGTACTTC

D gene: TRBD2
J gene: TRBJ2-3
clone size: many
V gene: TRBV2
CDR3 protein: CASRGTSGTDTQYF
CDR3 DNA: TGTGCCAGCAGAGGGACTAGCGGCACAGATACGCAGTATTTT

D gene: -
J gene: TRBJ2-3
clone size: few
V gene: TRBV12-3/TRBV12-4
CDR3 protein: CASSLRGVSTDTQYF
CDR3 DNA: TGTGCCAGCAGTCTACGCGGGGTGAGCACAGATACGCAGTATTTT

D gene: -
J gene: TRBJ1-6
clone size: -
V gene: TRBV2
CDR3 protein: CASSEPSPLHF
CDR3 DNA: TGTGCCAGCAGTGAGCCGTCGCCCCTCCACTTT

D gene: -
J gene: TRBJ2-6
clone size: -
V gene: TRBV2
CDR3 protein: CASSGTLSGANVLTF
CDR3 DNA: TGTGCCAGCAGTGGGACATTATCTGGGGCCAACGTCCTGACTTTC

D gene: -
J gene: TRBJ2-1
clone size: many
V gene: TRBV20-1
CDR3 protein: CSARDYPEQFF
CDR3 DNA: TGCAGTGCTAGAGACTATCCTGAGCAGTTCTTC

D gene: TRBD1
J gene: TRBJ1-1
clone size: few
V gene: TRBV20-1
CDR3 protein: CSFSGTGIVKAEAFF
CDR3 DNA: TGCAGCTTTTCCGGGACAGGGATAGTCAAGGCTGAAGCTTTCTTT

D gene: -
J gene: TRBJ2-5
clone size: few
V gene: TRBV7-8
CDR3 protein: CASSQPTYRGGKEETQYF
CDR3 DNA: TGTGCCAGCAGCCAGCCGACATATAGGGGGGGGAAGGAAGAGACCCAGTACTTC

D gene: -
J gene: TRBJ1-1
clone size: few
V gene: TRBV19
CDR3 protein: CATEGGLDTEAFF
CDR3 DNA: TGTGCCACCGAGGGGGGGTTGGACACTGAAGCTTTCTTT

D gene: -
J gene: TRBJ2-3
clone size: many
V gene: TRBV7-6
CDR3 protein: CASSLGLGTDTQYF
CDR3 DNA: TGTGCCAGCAGCTTAGGTCTGGGGACAGATACGCAGTATTTT

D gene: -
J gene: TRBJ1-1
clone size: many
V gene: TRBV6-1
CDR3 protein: CASRPPGGVTEAFF
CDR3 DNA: TGTGCCAGCAGGCCCCCCGGGGGAGTCACTGAAGCTTTCTTT

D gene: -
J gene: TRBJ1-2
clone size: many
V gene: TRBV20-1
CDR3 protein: CSASVRGTGPGYTF
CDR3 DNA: TGCAGTGCTAGCGTGCGAGGGACCGGGCCTGGCTACACCTTC

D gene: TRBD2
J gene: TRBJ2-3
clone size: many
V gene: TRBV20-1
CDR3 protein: CSARDFWRGGTDTQYF
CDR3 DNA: TGCAGTGCTAGAGATTTTTGGCGGGGGGGTACAGATACGCAGTATTTT

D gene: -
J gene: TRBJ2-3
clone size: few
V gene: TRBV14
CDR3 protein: CASSPEGGTDTQYF
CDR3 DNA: TGTGCCAGCAGCCCCGAAGGGGGCACAGATACGCAGTATTTT

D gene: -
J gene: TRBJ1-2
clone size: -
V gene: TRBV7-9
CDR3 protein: CASSLQLVPYGYTF
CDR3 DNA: TGTGCCAGCAGCTTGCAGCTAGTGCCCTATGGCTACACCTTC

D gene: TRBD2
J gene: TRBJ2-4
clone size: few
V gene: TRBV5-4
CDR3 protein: CASSPGGLRNIQYF
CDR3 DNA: TGTGCCAGCAGCCCGGGGGGGTTGAGGAACATTCAGTACTTC

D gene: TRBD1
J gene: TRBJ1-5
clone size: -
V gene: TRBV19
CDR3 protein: CASIGQGVIGNQPQHF
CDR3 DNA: TGTGCCAGTATAGGACAGGGTGTAATAGGGAACCAGCCCCAGCATTTT

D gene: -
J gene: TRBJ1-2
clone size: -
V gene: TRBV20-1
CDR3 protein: CSARAAPGLYTF
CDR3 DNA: TGCAGTGCTAGGGCAGCCCCCGGCCTTTACACCTTC

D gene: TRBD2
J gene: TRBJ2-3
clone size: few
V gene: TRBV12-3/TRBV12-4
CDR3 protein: CASSLGSGGVDTQYF
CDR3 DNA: TGTGCCAGCAGTTTAGGCTCGGGGGGGGTTGATACGCAGTATTTT

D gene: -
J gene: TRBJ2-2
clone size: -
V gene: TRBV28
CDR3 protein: CASSRDWGTGELFF
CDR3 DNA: TGTGCCAGCAGTAGGGATTGGGGCACCGGGGAGCTGTTTTTT

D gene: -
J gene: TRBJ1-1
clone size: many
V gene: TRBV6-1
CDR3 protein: CASGVGSSEAFF
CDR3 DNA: TGTGCCAGCGGCGTAGGGTCATCTGAAGCTTTCTTT

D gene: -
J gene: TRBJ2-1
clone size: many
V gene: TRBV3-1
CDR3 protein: CASRARHTKFF
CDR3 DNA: TGTGCCAGCAGGGCAAGACATACTAAGTTCTTC

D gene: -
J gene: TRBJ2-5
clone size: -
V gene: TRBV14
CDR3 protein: CASSQVPGVVETQYF
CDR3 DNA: TGTGCCAGCAGCCAAGTCCCCGGTGTTGTTGAGACCCAGTACTTC